The 31 T cell receptor beta chains listed next were all sequenced from one sample in a study of blood T cell repertoires in COVID-19. TCRdb's copy holds only in-frame clones and misses some; the assay was immunoSEQ multiplex PCR. The table shows 150,000 to 200,000 clones, with approximately 85% occurring only once. Input material: peripheral blood. The receptors shown here come from a human donor with active or convalescent COVID-19. The donor label of this sample is uncertain.

The chain recombines TRBV10-1 with TRBJ2-3; 12 bases match TRBD2. The V segment lost 5 bases and the J segment 6 bases; nucleotides outside the gene matches: 6. Per the germline V gene, CDR1 is WNHNN and CDR2 is SYGVQD (reference sequence). The CDR3 is 15 amino acids. The CDR3: CASSWTSGKGDTQYF. In DNA form, the CDR3 reads TGCGCCAGCAGTTGGACTAGCGGGAAAGGTGATACGCAGTATTTT.

Only one count was recorded for this clone. This sequence joins TRBV3-1 (or the pseudogene TRBV3-2) and TRBJ2-1, with 12 bases lining up with TRBD2. With V trimmed by 0 bases and J by 0 bases, 12 bases remained unmatched. The germline gives CDR1 LGHDT, CDR2 YNNKEL (reference sequence). CDR3 length: 21 amino acids. CDR3 nucleotide sequence: TGTGCCAGCAGCCAAGAAGTGCTGCTAGCGGGAGGGCCCTCCTCCTACAATGAGCAGTTCTTC. Its translation is CASSQEVLLAGGPSSYNEQFF.

This chain joins TRBV7-3 and TRBJ2-3, with TRBD2 identical over 8 bases. The CDR3 covers 14 residues. CDR1 and CDR2 from the germline V gene are SGHTA and FQGTGA. With V trimmed by 7 bases and J by 2 bases, 5 bases remained unmatched. The CDR3 DNA follows: TGTGCCAGCAAGGCTAGCGGGTCCACAGATACGCAGTATTTT. Its protein is CASKASGSTDTQYF.

This sequence joins TRBV28 and TRBJ1-1, with a tentative D call TRBD1 (6 bases). The CDR3 loop spans 13 amino acids. CDR1 is MDHEN, CDR2 SYDVKM, per germline. Trimming cost V 6 bases and J 3 bases, with 11 bases left between them. The CDR3 DNA reads TGTGCCAGCAGGCAAGGGGGGGACACTGAAGCTTTCTTT. Its translation is CASRQGGDTEAFF.

In its sample, this clone was seen once. The chain recombines TRBV7-8 with TRBJ1-4; 8 bases match TRBD1. With 5 bases clipped from V and 7 bases from J, the junction kept 6 bases outside the gene matches. CDR1 and CDR2 (germline): SGHVS, FQNEAQ. This CDR3 region has 14 residues. This CDR3 reads CASSTQGAGEKLFF. DNA for the CDR3: TGTGCCAGCAGCACTCAGGGGGCGGGTGAAAAACTGTTTTTT.

V is TRBV6-6 and J is TRBJ1-2; possible D gene TRBD1, 6 bases. Germline lookup yields CDR1 MNHNY and CDR2 SVGAGI (reference sequence). This CDR3 is 13 amino acids long. V was shortened by 3 bases and J by 4 bases, with 9 bases between the two germline ends. The CDR3 region is CASSYGGRYGYTF. The CDR3 region has the DNA TGTGCCAGCAGTTATGGGGGCCGCTATGGCTACACCTTC.

This chain connects TRBV19 to TRBJ1-2; perhaps TRBD1 as D (5 bases). Germline assignment: CDR1 LNHDA and CDR2 SQIVND (reference sequence). This CDR3 is 15 amino acids long. The V end was cut by 6 bases, the J end by 2 bases, with 16 bases between. The CDR3 bases are TGTGCCAGTAGAGACGGGGGACTCCTCAACTATGGCTACACCTTC. This codes for CASRDGGLLNYGYTF.

This chain uses TRBV29-1 with TRBJ1-1, with TRBD1 matching over 7 bases. Germline CDR1 SQVTM, CDR2 ANQGSEA. This CDR3 is 16 amino acids long. V shed 8 bases and J 1 base; nucleotides not matched to a gene: 16. CDR3 sequence: CSTRVPSDRTNTEAFF. CDR3 nucleotides: TGCAGCACGAGAGTGCCCTCGGACAGGACGAACACTGAAGCTTTCTTT. Full variable domain (rest looked up from reference TRBV29-1 and TRBJ1-1): SAVISQKPSRDICQRGTSLTIQCQVDSQVTMMFWYRQQPGQSLTLIATANQGSEATYESGFVIDKFPISRPNLTFSTLTVSNMSPEDSSIYLCSTRVPSDRTNTEAFFGQGTRLTVV.

V and J are TRBV11-2 and TRBJ2-5; possible D gene TRBD2, 6 bases. Germline values: CDR1 SGHAT, CDR2 FQNNGV. CDR3 length: 14 residues. The ends were cut back, 7 bases at V and 5 bases at J, with 17 bases in the middle. CDR3 sequence: CASTPAGPGETQYF. The CDR3 nucleotides are TGTGCCAGCACCCCAGCGGGCCCTGGCGAGACCCAGTACTTC.

This chain links TRBV10-3 with TRBJ2-5; 9 bases align to TRBD2. Germline trimming cut 0 bases from V and 1 base from J; bases unmatched to any gene: 0. Germline CDR1 ENHRY, CDR2 SYGVKD. This CDR3 contains 15 residues. This chain's CDR3 is CAISESGLAQETQYF. DNA of the CDR3: TGTGCCATCAGTGAGTCGGGACTAGCCCAAGAGACCCAGTACTTC.

The J gene is TRBJ1-4, the V gene TRBV12-3 or TRBV12-4, with TRBD1 as a possible D gene (5 bases). The CDR3 totals 13 residues. Trimming pared 8 bases from V and 8 bases from J, leaving 15 bases between. DNA for the CDR3: TGTGCCAGCGGGGCGGGGCGCCGCGAAAAACTGTTTTTT. The encoded protein is CASGAGRREKLFF.

V is TRBV7-2 and J is TRBJ2-2, with TRBD2 matching over 13 bases. The germline V gene has CDR1 SGHTA and CDR2 FQGNSA. This CDR3 is 17 amino acids long. Unmatched junction bases numbered 6, after V lost 3 bases and J lost 5 bases. The CDR3 DNA sequence: TGTGCCAGCAGCTTCCGACTAGCGGGGGGCCGGACCGGGGAGCTGTTTTTT. Its translation is CASSFRLAGGRTGELFF.

This chain connects TRBV6-7 to TRBJ2-2, with 15 bases identical to TRBD2. TRBV6-7 is placed among ORFs of uncertain function. The CDR3 runs 18 residues. V was pared by 2 bases and J by 3 bases, with 4 bases of the junction left unmatched. The DNA for the CDR3 is TGTGCCAGCAGTTACGGGACTAGCGGGGGGCCCCACACCGGGGAGCTGTTTTTT. Its protein is CASSYGTSGGPHTGELFF.

V gene TRBV6-4 combines with J gene TRBJ1-5; D is unclear. CDR1 is MRHNA and CDR2 is SNTAGT in the germline V gene. The CDR3 is 12 amino acids. Trimming removed 11 bases at V and 3 bases at J, with 11 bases between. CDR3 coding DNA: TGTGCCGTGCGGTCCCCCAATCAGCCCCAGCATTTT. This translates into CAVRSPNQPQHF.

V and J are TRBV11-2 and TRBJ2-2; 9 bases align to TRBD2. CDR1 and CDR2 from the germline V gene are SGHAT and FQNNGV. The V segment lost 6 bases and the J segment 2 bases; nucleotides outside the gene matches: 1. The CDR3 spans 14 residues. The CDR3 DNA sequence: TGTGCCAGCAGGGGACTAGCCAACACCGGGGAGCTGTTTTTT. This translates into CASRGLANTGELFF.

The V and J genes are TRBV18 and TRBJ2-1; tentative D call: TRBD1 (5 bases). The length of the CDR3 is 14 residues. The V end lost 6 bases, the J end lost 7 bases, and 16 bases lay between the germline ends. Germline V gene sequence: CDR1 KGHSH, CDR2 LQKENI. This chain's CDR3 is CASSPLPGLNEQFF. The CDR3 DNA is TGTGCCAGCTCTCCCCTCCCAGGGTTGAATGAGCAGTTCTTC.

The chain combines TRBV6-4 with TRBJ2-3; D is possibly TRBD2 (5 bases). CDR3 length equals 15 residues. The V end was cut by 3 bases, the J end by 0 bases, with 10 bases between. Germline values: CDR1 MRHNA, CDR2 SNTAGT. CDR3 sequence (DNA): TGTGCCAGCAGTGAATTTTCGGGAAGCACAGATACGCAGTATTTT. It encodes CASSEFSGSTDTQYF.

J is TRBJ2-3 and V is TRBV5-4; 12 nucleotides agree with TRBD2. This CDR3 region has 15 residues. Germline CDR1 is SGHNT and CDR2 is YYREEE (reference sequence). Trimming took 1 base from V and 6 from J; bases not matched to a gene: 3. The CDR3 loop reads CASSLQGLAGDTQYF. In DNA, the CDR3 is TGTGCCAGCAGCTTGCAGGGACTAGCGGGTGATACGCAGTATTTT.

V is TRBV4-3 and J is TRBJ2-7; tentatively, D is TRBD1 (6 bases). The CDR3 runs 15 residues. Trimming removed 4 bases at V and 3 bases at J, with 16 bases between. Germline-derived CDR1 and CDR2 are LGHNA and YSLEER. The CDR3 bases are TGCGCCAGCAGCCCTACCATAGCAGGGGTCTACGAGCAGTACTTC. Translated, it gives CASSPTIAGVYEQYF.

The V call is TRBV28, the J call TRBJ1-2, with 7 bases aligning to TRBD1. The CDR3 extends over 15 amino acids. V dropped 6 bases and J dropped 4; count of bases not matched to a gene: 11. CDR1 is MDHEN and CDR2 is SYDVKM in the germline V gene. The CDR3 loop reads CASRTTGVRVYGYTF. As DNA, the CDR3 is TGTGCCAGCAGAACTACAGGGGTACGGGTCTATGGCTACACCTTC.

This chain connects TRBV3-1 (or the pseudogene TRBV3-2) to TRBJ1-2; tentatively, D is TRBD1 (6 bases). Trimming took 3 bases from V and 4 from J, leaving 15 bases between them. Germline V CDR1 and CDR2: LGHDT, YNNKEL (reference sequence). The CDR3 is 15 residues long. DNA for the CDR3: TGTGCCAGCAGCCAGGGATTTCAGGGGCCCTATGGCTACACCTTC. This sequence encodes CASSQGFQGPYGYTF.

This clone has only one observation. This chain joins TRBV4-2 and TRBJ2-3, with a weak D call TRBD2 (5 bases). V lost 2 bases and J lost 6, with 12 bases in between. CDR3 length equals 14 residues. The germline CDR1 and CDR2 sequences are LGHNA and YNFKEQ. CDR3 region: CASSQPGIVDTQYF. Written as DNA, the CDR3 is TGTGCCAGCAGCCAACCGGGGATCGTGGATACGCAGTATTTT.

The gene calls are TRBV28 and TRBJ2-3; 11 bases are shared with TRBD2. There are 16 residues in the CDR3. J lost 2 bases, V lost 4 bases, and 5 bases had no gene match. Germline V gene lookup returns CDR1 MDHEN and CDR2 SYDVKM. The CDR3 loop is CASSYPSGGITDTQYF. The CDR3 DNA is TGTGCCAGCAGTTATCCTAGCGGGGGGATCACAGATACGCAGTATTTT. The full variable domain, with the rest looked up from reference TRBV28 and TRBJ2-3, is DVKVTQSSRYLVKRTGEKVFLECVQDMDHENMFWYRQDPGLGLRLIYFSYDVKMKEKGDIPEGYSVSREKKERFSLILESASTNQTSMYLCASSYPSGGITDTQYFGPGTRLTVL.

This clone appeared a single time. The chain carries TRBV27 and TRBJ2-7; TRBD2 agrees at 8 bases. CDR1 and CDR2 (germline): MNHEY, SMNVEV (reference sequence). The CDR3 has 16 residues. Trimming at V came to 5 bases and at J to 3 bases, leaving 12 bases not matched to a gene. CDR3 protein: CASSATPLAGVYEQYF. CDR3 nucleotides: TGTGCCAGCAGTGCTACTCCCCTAGCGGGCGTCTACGAGCAGTACTTC.

The rearrangement links TRBV24-1 to TRBJ2-5; 8 bases map to TRBD1. This CDR3 contains 15 residues. Germline CDR1 and CDR2: KGHDR and SFDVKD. V was pared by 6 bases and J by 5 bases, with 10 bases of the junction left unmatched. This chain's CDR3 is CATSLGTGPEETQYF. The CDR3 nucleotides are TGTGCCACCAGTTTAGGGACAGGACCCGAGGAGACCCAGTACTTC.

The chain combines TRBV4-2 with TRBJ2-2, with 7 bases identical to TRBD2. V shed 0 bases and J 12 bases; nucleotides not matched to a gene: 7. Germline V gene data show CDR1 as LGHNA and CDR2 as YNFKEQ. CDR3 length: 14 residues. The CDR3 nucleotides are TGTGCCAGCAGCCAAGATACGGGGGGAGGAAAGCTGTTTTTT. The encoded protein is CASSQDTGGGKLFF.

The chain is built from TRBV29-1 and TRBJ1-4; maybe TRBD1 (5 bases). The germline V and J ends were trimmed by 4 bases and 0 bases, with 9 bases remaining between them. The CDR3 totals 14 residues. CDR1 is SQVTM, CDR2 ANQGSEA, per germline. The CDR3 spells CSVGQGATNEKLFF. CDR3 coding DNA: TGCAGCGTTGGGCAGGGTGCAACTAATGAAAAACTGTTTTTT.

J is TRBJ2-1 and V is TRBV5-6; possible D gene TRBD2, 7 bases. Germline V gives CDR1 SGHDT, CDR2 YYEEEE. This CDR3 has 12 residues. Trimming stripped 4 bases from V and 12 bases from J, with 14 bases between. CDR3 protein: CASSRGGRWQFF. The CDR3 nucleotides are TGTGCCAGCAGCAGGGGGGGACGATGGCAGTTCTTC.

The chain couples TRBV28 to TRBJ1-1; D is possibly TRBD1 (5 bases). This CDR3 is built from 14 residues. V was cut by 5 bases and J by 0 bases, with 10 bases left in between. The germline gives CDR1 MDHEN, CDR2 SYDVKM. CDR3 in DNA: TGTGCCAGCAGTAGACAGCCCATGAACACTGAAGCTTTCTTT. Protein sequence: CASSRQPMNTEAFF.

This clone was counted once. This rearrangement joins TRBV2 to TRBJ2-2; TRBD2 aligns across 8 bases. The CDR3 spans 15 residues. Per germline, CDR1 SNHLY and CDR2 FYNNEI. V was pared by 10 bases and J by 3 bases, with 10 bases of the junction left unmatched. The CDR3 coding sequence is TGTGCCACTCAGCTGGGACTAGGTGACACCGGGGAGCTGTTTTTT. Amino acids: CATQLGLGDTGELFF. The complete variable domain, with remaining parts taken from reference TRBV2 and TRBJ2-2, reads EPEVTQTPSHQVTQMGQEVILRCVPISNHLYFYWYRQILGQKVEFLVSFYNNEISEKSEIFDDQFSVERPDGSNFTLKIRSTKLEDSAMYFCATQLGLGDTGELFFGEGSRLTVL.

The chain joins TRBV3-1 (or the pseudogene TRBV3-2) to TRBJ1-1, with D maybe TRBD1 (5 bases). Per the germline V gene, CDR1 is LGHDT and CDR2 is YNNKEL (reference sequence). CDR3 length: 13 residues. Between the trimmed V and J ends, which lost 4 bases and 6 bases, there was a span of 12 bases. CDR3 sequence: CASSPGGNSEAFF. The DNA for the CDR3 is TGTGCCAGCAGCCCGGGGGGGAATTCTGAAGCTTTCTTT.